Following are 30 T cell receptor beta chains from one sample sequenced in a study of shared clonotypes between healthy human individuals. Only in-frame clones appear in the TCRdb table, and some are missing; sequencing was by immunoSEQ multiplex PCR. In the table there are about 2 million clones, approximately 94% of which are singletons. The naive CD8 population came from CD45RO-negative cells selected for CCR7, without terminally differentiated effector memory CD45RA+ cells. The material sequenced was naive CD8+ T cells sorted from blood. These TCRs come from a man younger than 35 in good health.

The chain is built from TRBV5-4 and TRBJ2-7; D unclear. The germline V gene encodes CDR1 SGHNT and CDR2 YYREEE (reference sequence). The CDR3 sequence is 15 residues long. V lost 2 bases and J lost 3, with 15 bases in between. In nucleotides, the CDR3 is TGTGCCAGCAGCTTTGGGAAATCGAGAAACTACGAGCAGTACTTC. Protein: CASSFGKSRNYEQYF. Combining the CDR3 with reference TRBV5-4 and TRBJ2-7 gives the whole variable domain ETGVTQSPTHLIKTRGQQVTLRCSSQSGHNTVSWYQQALGQGPQFIFQYYREEENGRGNFPPRFSGLQFPNYSSELNVNALELDDSALYLCASSFGKSRNYEQYFGPGTRLTVT.

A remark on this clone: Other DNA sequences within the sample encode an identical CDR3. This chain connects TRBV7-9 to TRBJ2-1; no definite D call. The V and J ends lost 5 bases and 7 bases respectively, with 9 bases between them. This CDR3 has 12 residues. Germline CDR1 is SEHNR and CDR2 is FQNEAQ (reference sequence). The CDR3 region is CASSPAVNEQFF. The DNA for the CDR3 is TGTGCCAGCAGCCCCGCAGTAAATGAGCAGTTCTTC.

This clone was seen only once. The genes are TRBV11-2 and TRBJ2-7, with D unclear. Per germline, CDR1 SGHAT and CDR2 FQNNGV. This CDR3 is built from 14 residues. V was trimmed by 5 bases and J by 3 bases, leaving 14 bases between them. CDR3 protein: CASSMELWGYEQYF. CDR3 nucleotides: TGTGCCAGCAGCATGGAGCTTTGGGGCTACGAGCAGTACTTC.

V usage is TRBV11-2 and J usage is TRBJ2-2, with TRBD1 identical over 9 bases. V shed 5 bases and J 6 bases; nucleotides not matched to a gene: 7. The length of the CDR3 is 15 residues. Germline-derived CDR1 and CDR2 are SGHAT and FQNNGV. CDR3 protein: CASSPDRGVSGELFF. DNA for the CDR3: TGTGCCAGCAGCCCTGACAGGGGGGTTTCCGGGGAGCTGTTTTTT.

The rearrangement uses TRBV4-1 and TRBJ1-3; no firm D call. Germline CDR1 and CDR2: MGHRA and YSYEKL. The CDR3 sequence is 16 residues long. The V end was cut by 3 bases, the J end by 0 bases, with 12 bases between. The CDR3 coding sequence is TGCGCCAGCAGCCAGCTGACGGCAGTCTCTGGAAACACCATATATTTT. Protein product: CASSQLTAVSGNTIYF.

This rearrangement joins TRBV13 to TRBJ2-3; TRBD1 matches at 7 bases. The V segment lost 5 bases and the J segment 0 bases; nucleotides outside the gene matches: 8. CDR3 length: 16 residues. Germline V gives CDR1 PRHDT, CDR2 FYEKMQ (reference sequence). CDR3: CASSLESTGSTDTQYF. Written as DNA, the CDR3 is TGTGCCAGCAGCCTAGAGTCGACAGGGAGCACAGATACGCAGTATTTT. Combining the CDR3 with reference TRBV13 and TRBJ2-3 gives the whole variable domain AAGVIQSPRHLIKEKRETATLKCYPIPRHDTVYWYQQGPGQDPQFLISFYEKMQSDKGSIPDRFSAQQFSDYHSELNMSSLELGDSALYFCASSLESTGSTDTQYFGPGTRLTVL.

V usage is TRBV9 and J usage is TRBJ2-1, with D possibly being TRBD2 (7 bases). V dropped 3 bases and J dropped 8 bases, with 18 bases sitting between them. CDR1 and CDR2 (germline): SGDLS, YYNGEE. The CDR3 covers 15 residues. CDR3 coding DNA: TGTGCCAGCAGCGCATCCCTCCGAGGGGGGGATGAGCAGTTCTTC. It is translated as CASSASLRGGDEQFF.

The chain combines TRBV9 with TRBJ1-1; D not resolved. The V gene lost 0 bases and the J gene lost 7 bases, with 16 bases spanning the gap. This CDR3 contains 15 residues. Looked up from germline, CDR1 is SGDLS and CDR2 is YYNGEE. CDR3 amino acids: CASSVGMSGVLEAFF. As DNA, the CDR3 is TGTGCCAGCAGCGTAGGAATGTCAGGAGTCCTTGAAGCTTTCTTT.

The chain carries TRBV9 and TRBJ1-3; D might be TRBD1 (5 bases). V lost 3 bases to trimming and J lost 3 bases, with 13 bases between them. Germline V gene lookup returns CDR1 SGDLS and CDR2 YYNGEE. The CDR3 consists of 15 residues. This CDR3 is CASSADPRGGNTIYF. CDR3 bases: TGTGCCAGCAGCGCAGACCCTAGGGGTGGAAACACCATATATTTT. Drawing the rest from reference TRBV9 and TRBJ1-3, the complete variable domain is DSGVTQTPKHLITATGQRVTLRCSPRSGDLSVYWYQQSLDQGLQFLIQYYNGEERAKGNILERFSAQQFPDLHSELNLSSLELGDSALYFCASSADPRGGNTIYFGEGSWLTVV.

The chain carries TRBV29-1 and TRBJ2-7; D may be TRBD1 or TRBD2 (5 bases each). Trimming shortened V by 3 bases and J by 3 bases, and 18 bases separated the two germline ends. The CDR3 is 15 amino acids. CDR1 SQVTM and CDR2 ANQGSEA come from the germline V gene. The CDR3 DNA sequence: TGCAGCGTTGAGGTTTCAGGAGCGGACAACTACGAGCAGTACTTC. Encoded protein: CSVEVSGADNYEQYF.

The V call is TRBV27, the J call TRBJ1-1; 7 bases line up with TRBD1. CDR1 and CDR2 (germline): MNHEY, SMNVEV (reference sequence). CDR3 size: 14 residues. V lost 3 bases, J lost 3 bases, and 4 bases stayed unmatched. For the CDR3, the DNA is TGTGCCAGCAGTTTTGACAGGGATGACACTGAAGCTTTCTTT. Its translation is CASSFDRDDTEAFF.

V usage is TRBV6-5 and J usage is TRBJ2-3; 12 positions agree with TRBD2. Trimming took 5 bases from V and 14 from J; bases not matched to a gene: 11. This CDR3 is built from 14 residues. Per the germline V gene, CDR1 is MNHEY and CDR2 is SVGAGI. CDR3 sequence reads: CASSIPPLAGGRYF. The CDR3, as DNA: TGTGCCAGCAGTATCCCGCCACTAGCGGGGGGACGGTATTTT.

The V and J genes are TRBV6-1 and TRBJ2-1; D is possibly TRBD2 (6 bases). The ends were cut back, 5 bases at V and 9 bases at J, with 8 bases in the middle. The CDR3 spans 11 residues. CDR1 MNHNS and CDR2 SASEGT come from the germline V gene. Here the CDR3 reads CASSFGGEQFF. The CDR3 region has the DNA TGTGCCAGCAGTTTCGGGGGTGAGCAGTTCTTC.

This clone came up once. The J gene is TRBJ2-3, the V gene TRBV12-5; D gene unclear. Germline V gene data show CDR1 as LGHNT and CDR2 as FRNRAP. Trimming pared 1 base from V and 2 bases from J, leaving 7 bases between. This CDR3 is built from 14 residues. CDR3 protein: CASGLDGTTDTQYF. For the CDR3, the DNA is TGTGCTAGTGGTTTGGACGGAACCACAGATACGCAGTATTTT.

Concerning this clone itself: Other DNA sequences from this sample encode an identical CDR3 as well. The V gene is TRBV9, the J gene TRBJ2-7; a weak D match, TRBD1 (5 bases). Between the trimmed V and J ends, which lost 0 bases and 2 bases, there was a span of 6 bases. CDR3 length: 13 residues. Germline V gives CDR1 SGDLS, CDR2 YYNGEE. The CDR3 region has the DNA TGTGCCAGCAGCGTAGGACAGACCTACGAGCAGTACTTC. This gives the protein CASSVGQTYEQYF.

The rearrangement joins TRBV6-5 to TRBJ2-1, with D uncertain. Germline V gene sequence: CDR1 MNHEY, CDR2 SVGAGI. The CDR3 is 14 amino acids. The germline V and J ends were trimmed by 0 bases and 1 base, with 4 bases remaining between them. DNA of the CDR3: TGTGCCAGCAGTTACTCATGGTCCTACAATGAGCAGTTCTTC. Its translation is CASSYSWSYNEQFF.

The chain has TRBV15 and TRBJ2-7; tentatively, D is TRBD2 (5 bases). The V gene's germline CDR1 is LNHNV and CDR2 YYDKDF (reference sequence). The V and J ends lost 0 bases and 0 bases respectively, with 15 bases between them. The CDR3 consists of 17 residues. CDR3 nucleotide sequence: TGTGCCACCAGCAGAGATTTTTTTTCGGGGAGCTCCTACGAGCAGTACTTC. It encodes CATSRDFFSGSSYEQYF.

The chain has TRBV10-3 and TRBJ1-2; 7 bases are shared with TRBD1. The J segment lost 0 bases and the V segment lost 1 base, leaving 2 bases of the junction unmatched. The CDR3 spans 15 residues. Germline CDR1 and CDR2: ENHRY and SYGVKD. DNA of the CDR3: TGTGCCATCAGTGAGTTTGGGACAGCTAACTATGGCTACACCTTC. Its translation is CAISEFGTANYGYTF.

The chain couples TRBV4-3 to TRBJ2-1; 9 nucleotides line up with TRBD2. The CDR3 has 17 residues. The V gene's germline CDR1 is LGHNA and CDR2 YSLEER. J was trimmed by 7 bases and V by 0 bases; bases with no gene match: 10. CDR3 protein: CASSQEGLREGMNEQFF. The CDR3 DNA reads TGCGCCAGCAGCCAAGAAGGGTTGCGGGAGGGAATGAATGAGCAGTTCTTC.

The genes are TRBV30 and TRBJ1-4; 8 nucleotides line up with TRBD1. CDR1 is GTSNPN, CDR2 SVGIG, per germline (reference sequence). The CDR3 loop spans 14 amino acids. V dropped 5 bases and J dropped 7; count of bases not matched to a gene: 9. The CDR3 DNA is TGTGCCTGGGGAGCAGGGGGCGCCGGTGAAAAACTGTTTTTT. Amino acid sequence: CAWGAGGAGEKLFF.

The CDR3 loop reads CAISNPGTGDEQYF. CDR3 bases: TGTGCCATCAGTAACCCCGGGACAGGGGACGAGCAGTACTTC. The rearrangement uses TRBV10-3 and TRBJ2-5, with 10 nucleotides matching TRBD1. The DNA matches TRBJ2-7 better at its end, which makes the J call doubtful. Per the germline V gene, CDR1 is ENHRY and CDR2 is SYGVKD. The CDR3 has 14 residues.

The CDR3: CASSVTGYEQFF. The DNA for the CDR3 is TGCGCCAGCAGCGTGACAGGGTATGAGCAGTTCTTC. The V and J genes are TRBV5-1 and TRBJ2-1; 7 bases fit TRBD1. V dropped 4 bases and J dropped 8; count of bases not matched to a gene: 3. From germline, CDR1 is SGHRS and CDR2 YFSETQ. This CDR3 is built from 12 residues.

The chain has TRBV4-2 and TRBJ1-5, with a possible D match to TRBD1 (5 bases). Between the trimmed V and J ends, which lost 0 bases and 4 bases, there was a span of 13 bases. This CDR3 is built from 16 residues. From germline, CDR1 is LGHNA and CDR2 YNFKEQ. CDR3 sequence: CASSQDEGMRNQPQHF. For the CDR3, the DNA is TGTGCCAGCAGCCAAGATGAGGGGATGAGGAATCAGCCCCAGCATTTT.

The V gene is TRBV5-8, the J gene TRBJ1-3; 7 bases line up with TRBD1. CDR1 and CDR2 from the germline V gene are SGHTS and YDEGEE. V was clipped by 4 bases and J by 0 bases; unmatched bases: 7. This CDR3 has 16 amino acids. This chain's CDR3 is CASSKMTGLSGNTIYF. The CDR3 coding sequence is TGTGCCAGCAGCAAAATGACAGGGCTCTCTGGAAACACCATATATTTT.

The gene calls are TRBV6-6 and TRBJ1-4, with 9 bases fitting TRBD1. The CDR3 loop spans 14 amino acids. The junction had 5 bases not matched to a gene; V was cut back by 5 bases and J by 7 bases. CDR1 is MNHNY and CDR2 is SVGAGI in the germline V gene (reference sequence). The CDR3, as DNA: TGTGCCAGCAGTCTACAGGGGGCCGTTGAAAAACTGTTTTTT. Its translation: CASSLQGAVEKLFF.

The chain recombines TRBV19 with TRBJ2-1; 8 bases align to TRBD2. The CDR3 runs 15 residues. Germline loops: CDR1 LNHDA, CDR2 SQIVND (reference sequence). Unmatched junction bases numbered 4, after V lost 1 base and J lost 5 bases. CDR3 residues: CASSIASGWHNEQFF. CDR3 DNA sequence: TGTGCCAGTAGTATAGCTAGCGGGTGGCACAATGAGCAGTTCTTC.

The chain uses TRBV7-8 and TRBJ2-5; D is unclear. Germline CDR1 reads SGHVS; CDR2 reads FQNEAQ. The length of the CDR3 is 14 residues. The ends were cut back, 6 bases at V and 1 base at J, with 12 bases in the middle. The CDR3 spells CASRPPSAQETQYF. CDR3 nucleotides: TGTGCCAGCAGACCGCCCTCAGCCCAAGAGACCCAGTACTTC.

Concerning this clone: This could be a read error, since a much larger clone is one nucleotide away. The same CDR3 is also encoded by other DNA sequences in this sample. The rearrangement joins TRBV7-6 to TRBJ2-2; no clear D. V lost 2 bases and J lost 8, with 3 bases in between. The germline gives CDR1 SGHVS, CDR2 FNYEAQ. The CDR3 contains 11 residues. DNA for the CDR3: TGTGCCAGCAGCTTAACAGGGGAGCTGTTTTTT. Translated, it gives CASSLTGELFF.

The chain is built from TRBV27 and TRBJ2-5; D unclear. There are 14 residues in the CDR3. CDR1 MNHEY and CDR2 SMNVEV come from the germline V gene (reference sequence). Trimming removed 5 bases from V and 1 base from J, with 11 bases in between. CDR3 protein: CASSPTDGQETQYF. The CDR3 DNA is TGTGCCAGCAGTCCAACAGACGGCCAAGAGACCCAGTACTTC.

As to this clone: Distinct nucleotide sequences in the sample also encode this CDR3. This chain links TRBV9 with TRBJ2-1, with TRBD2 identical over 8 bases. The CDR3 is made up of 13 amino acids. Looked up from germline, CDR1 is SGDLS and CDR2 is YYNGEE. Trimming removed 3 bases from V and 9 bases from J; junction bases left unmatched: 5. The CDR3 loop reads CASSAGLAGEQFF. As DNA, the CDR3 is TGTGCCAGCAGCGCAGGACTAGCTGGTGAGCAGTTCTTC.